Listed below are T cell receptor beta chains from one sample, sequenced in a study of blood T cell repertoires in COVID-19. Generated by immunoSEQ multiplex PCR, the TCRdb table keeps only in-frame clones and is missing some. The data show approximately 110,000 clones, more than 70% seen once. Sample: peripheral blood. The receptors stem from a woman aged 70-85 years who had recovered from COVID-19. Each CDR3 is given with its conserved first and last residue. The D gene is left open where the match is weak. The listing skips clone size in some rows; elsewhere it reads once, few, many or a size class.

size,D,J,V,CDR3,DNA
NA,NA,TRBJ2-5,TRBV2,CASSQQGYQETQYF,TGTGCCAGCAGTCAACAGGGCTACCAAGAGACCCAGTACTTC
NA,NA,TRBJ2-1,TRBV5-6,CASSLLPGGGNYNEQFF,TGTGCCAGCAGCTTGCTGCCTGGCGGGGGCAACTACAATGAGCAGTTCTTC
NA,TRBD1,TRBJ1-4,TRBV19,CASSSADRVTNEKLFF,TGTGCCAGTAGCTCTGCGGACAGGGTAACTAATGAAAAACTGTTTTTT
NA,NA,TRBJ2-2,TRBV5-1,CASSWGQPGELFF,TGCGCCAGCAGCTGGGGACAACCCGGGGAGCTGTTTTTT
NA,TRBD1,TRBJ1-2,TRBV6-1,CASSEGTGGYGYTF,TGTGCCAGCAGTGAAGGGACAGGTGGATATGGCTACACCTTC
NA,TRBD1,TRBJ1-2,TRBV12-3/TRBV12-4,CASSPTGKGYTF,TGTGCCAGCAGTCCGACAGGGAAGGGCTACACCTTC
NA,TRBD1,TRBJ2-2,TRBV12-3/TRBV12-4,CASVGQGAGELFF,TGTGCCAGCGTGGGACAGGGGGCCGGGGAGCTGTTTTTT
NA,TRBD1,TRBJ1-5,TRBV18,CASSSTGKDQPQHF,TGTGCCAGCTCATCGACAGGGAAGGATCAGCCCCAGCATTTT
NA,TRBD2,TRBJ2-2,TRBV7-3,CASRGGSRAGELFF,TGTGCCAGCAGGGGAGGGTCCCGGGCCGGGGAGCTGTTTTTT
NA,NA,TRBJ2-7,TRBV5-4,CASSSQTGDKQYF,TGTGCCAGCAGCTCCCAGACAGGAGATAAGCAGTACTTC
NA,NA,TRBJ2-6,TRBV9,CASSARQNPLSGANVLTF,TGTGCCAGCAGCGCACGACAGAACCCCCTCTCTGGGGCCAACGTCCTGACTTTC
NA,NA,TRBJ2-7,TRBV7-2,CASSLVPYGYEQYF,TGTGCCAGCAGCTTAGTCCCGTACGGGTACGAGCAGTACTTC
once,TRBD1,TRBJ2-5,TRBV5-1,CASSLQGQLQETQYF,TGCGCCAGCAGCTTGCAGGGACAGTTACAAGAGACCCAGTACTTC
NA,NA,TRBJ1-1,TRBV18,CASSLTGSNTEAFF,TGTGCCAGCTCACTCACAGGCTCGAACACTGAAGCTTTCTTT
NA,NA,TRBJ1-6,TRBV6-6,CASTQVQSSYNSPLHF,TGTGCCAGCACGCAGGTCCAAAGCTCCTATAATTCACCCCTCCACTTT
NA,TRBD1,TRBJ1-6,TRBV28,CATLPLQGAPLHF,TGTGCCACCTTACCCCTACAGGGGGCACCCCTCCACTTT
NA,TRBD2,TRBJ2-1,TRBV19,CASSIEAGAGYNEQFF,TGTGCCAGTAGTATAGAGGCGGGAGCCGGGTACAATGAGCAGTTCTTC
once,TRBD2,TRBJ2-1,TRBV4-2,CASSHSQPRGLAGRNEQFF,TGTGCCAGCAGCCACTCCCAACCCCGGGGACTAGCGGGGCGCAATGAGCAGTTCTTC
NA,NA,TRBJ2-7,TRBV5-1,CASSPPRGDYEQYF,TGCGCCAGCAGCCCCCCCAGGGGGGATTACGAGCAGTACTTC
NA,NA,TRBJ2-3,TRBV5-1,CASSSNERDTQYF,TGCGCCAGCAGCTCTAACGAACGAGATACGCAGTATTTT
NA,NA,TRBJ1-1,TRBV4-1,CASSQRRMNTEAFF,TGCGCCAGCAGCCAGCGGCGCATGAACACTGAAGCTTTCTTT
NA,NA,TRBJ2-2,TRBV6-1,CASSESGGAGTGELFF,TGTGCCAGCAGTGAATCTGGGGGCGCGGGCACCGGGGAGCTGTTTTTT
once,NA,TRBJ2-7,TRBV28,CASSGGLAELYEQYF,TGTGCCAGCAGTGGGGGGCTAGCGGAACTCTACGAGCAGTACTTC
NA,NA,TRBJ1-1,TRBV10-3,CAISESVQITEAFF,TGTGCCATCAGTGAGTCTGTGCAGATCACTGAAGCTTTCTTT
NA,NA,TRBJ1-1,TRBV5-1,CASSLSAGVNTEAFF,TGCGCCAGCAGCTTGTCGGCAGGGGTGAACACTGAAGCTTTCTTT
few,NA,TRBJ2-2,TRBV7-3,CASSLNLQGGGELFF,TGTGCCAGCAGCTTAAACCTCCAGGGCGGCGGGGAGCTGTTTTTT
NA,NA,TRBJ1-4,TRBV5-6,CASSRGTEKLFF,TGTGCCAGCAGCCGAGGAACGGAAAAACTGTTTTTT
NA,NA,TRBJ1-5,TRBV28,CASTRVSNQPQHF,TGTGCCAGCACTCGGGTGTCAAATCAGCCCCAGCATTTT
NA,NA,TRBJ2-7,TRBV30,CAWGQRDEQYF,TGTGCCTGGGGACAGAGGGACGAGCAGTACTTC
NA,NA,TRBJ1-5,TRBV18,CASSPLDEEPQHF,TGTGCCAGCTCACCTTTGGATGAGGAGCCCCAGCATTTT
NA,TRBD1,TRBJ2-1,TRBV19,CASSTGQDNNEQFF,TGTGCCAGTAGTACGGGACAGGACAACAATGAGCAGTTCTTC
NA,NA,TRBJ1-2,TRBV5-1,CASSSGGPEGGYTF,TGCGCCAGCAGCTCCGGAGGGCCCGAGGGCGGCTACACCTTC
few,TRBD2,TRBJ2-1,TRBV9,CARGPLILAGGHNEQFF,TGTGCCAGGGGGCCCCTAATTCTAGCGGGAGGGCATAATGAGCAGTTCTTC
NA,TRBD2,TRBJ2-1,TRBV30,CAWSRSGRVSYNEQFF,TGTGCCTGGAGCAGAAGCGGGAGGGTGTCCTACAATGAGCAGTTCTTC
NA,TRBD2,TRBJ2-3,TRBV11-3,CASSYTGTKTDTQYF,TGTGCCAGCAGTTACACCGGGACTAAAACAGATACGCAGTATTTT
NA,TRBD2,TRBJ2-1,TRBV5-1,CASSLMLADNEQFF,TGCGCCAGCAGCTTGATGCTAGCGGACAATGAGCAGTTCTTC
NA,NA,TRBJ1-1,TRBV5-1,CASSRREARGNTEAFF,TGCGCCAGCAGCAGGAGGGAGGCCCGGGGGAACACTGAAGCTTTCTTT
NA,TRBD2,TRBJ2-6,TRBV4-1,CASSLATGLAGGPGANVLTF,TGCGCCAGCAGCCTCGCTACGGGACTAGCGGGAGGGCCGGGGGCCAACGTCCTGACTTTC
few,NA,TRBJ2-7,TRBV21-1,CASSIEQYF,TGTGCCAGCAGCATAGAGCAGTACTTC
NA,TRBD2,TRBJ2-7,TRBV5-4,CASKGGGSDYEQYF,TGTGCCAGCAAAGGTGGCGGGAGTGACTACGAGCAGTACTTC
NA,TRBD1,TRBJ2-7,TRBV24-1,CATSEAGTGKSYEQYF,TGTGCCACCAGTGAGGCCGGGACAGGGAAATCCTACGAGCAGTACTTC
NA,NA,TRBJ2-5,TRBV18,CASSPPRRGKETQYF,TGTGCCAGCTCACCCCCCCGAAGGGGCAAAGAGACCCAGTACTTC
NA,TRBD1,TRBJ2-1,TRBV20-1,CSANRDRQFF,TGCAGTGCTAACCGGGACAGGCAGTTCTTC
NA,NA,TRBJ2-2,TRBV9,CASSASGELFF,TGTGCCAGCAGCGCGTCCGGGGAGCTGTTTTTT
NA,NA,TRBJ2-2,TRBV9,CASSVVQGDGELFF,TGTGCCAGCAGCGTGGTTCAAGGGGACGGGGAGCTGTTTTTT
NA,NA,TRBJ2-7,TRBV6-5,CASSYSLAGGPYEQYF,TGTGCCAGCAGTTACTCTCTGGCAGGAGGTCCCTACGAGCAGTACTTC
NA,TRBD1,TRBJ1-2,TRBV19,CASWIGQGGYGYTF,TGTGCCAGTTGGATCGGACAGGGTGGCTATGGCTACACCTTC
once,NA,TRBJ2-5,TRBV7-2,CASSFRGLETQYF,TGTGCCAGCAGCTTTAGGGGTCTAGAGACCCAGTACTTC
NA,NA,TRBJ2-5,TRBV5-1,CASSFRGQETQYF,TGCGCCAGCAGCTTCCGGGGGCAAGAGACCCAGTACTTC
once,NA,TRBJ2-3,TRBV12-3/TRBV12-4,CASLGLRSDTQYF,TGTGCCAGCCTGGGACTGCGATCAGATACGCAGTATTTT
NA,NA,TRBJ1-6,TRBV9,CASSVGAPSSYNSPLHF,TGTGCCAGCAGCGTAGGGGCCCCGAGCTCCTATAATTCACCCCTCCACTTT
NA,TRBD2,TRBJ2-1,TRBV15,CATSETGGTNEQFF,TGTGCCACCAGCGAAACGGGGGGGACGAATGAGCAGTTCTTC
NA,NA,TRBJ1-3,TRBV3-1/TRBV3-2,CASSQGLFSGNTIYF,TGTGCCAGCAGCCAGGGGCTATTCTCTGGAAACACCATATATTTT
once,TRBD1,TRBJ2-2,TRBV5-6,CASSPGQGHTGELFF,TGTGCCAGCAGCCCTGGACAGGGGCACACCGGGGAGCTGTTTTTT
NA,TRBD1,TRBJ1-2,TRBV2,CASSGQGLNYGYTF,TGTGCCAGCAGCGGACAGGGACTAAACTATGGCTACACCTTC
NA,TRBD1,TRBJ2-1,TRBV7-9,CASSLASRTGGAKNNEQFF,TGTGCCAGCAGCTTAGCGTCCCGAACAGGGGGCGCAAAGAACAATGAGCAGTTCTTC
NA,NA,TRBJ2-5,TRBV18,CASSPFPGGGRETQYF,TGTGCCAGCTCACCATTTCCGGGCGGGGGCCGGGAGACCCAGTACTTC